These 21 T cell receptor beta chains were all obtained from the same sample, sequenced in a study of T cell repertoires in cytomegalovirus infection. Using its own MiXCR run on the reads, TCRdb lists one record per CDR3 protein. The profile shows some 450,000 distinct CDR3 sequences, around 32% of them singletons. Sequenced sample: PBMCs. The receptors derive from a human donor in good health (CMV status not recorded). Some clones in this sample may be carry-over from other donors' samples.

This clonotype was observed a handful of times. The genes are TRBV7-2 and TRBJ2-5; D gene uncertain. Germline CDR1 reads SGHTA; CDR2 reads FQGNSA. This CDR3 is built from 15 residues. Trimming removed 3 bases from V and 4 bases from J, with 15 bases in between. The chain's CDR3 is CASSFGRNAAETQYF. Written as DNA, the CDR3 is TGTGCCAGCAGCTTCGGTCGCAACGCCGCAGAGACCCAGTACTTC.

This clonotype appeared once. This is likely a read error, given that the CDR3 carries no conserved phenylalanine or tryptophan at its end. Written as DNA, the CDR3 is TGTGCCAGCAGTTACCAAGTATCTAGCACAGATACGCAGTATTGT. As protein: CASSYQVSSTDTQYC. The chain joins TRBV6-2 or TRBV6-3 to TRBJ2-3, with D unresolved. The CDR3 length is 15 residues. V was trimmed by 2 bases and J by 0 bases, leaving 9 bases between them. Per germline, CDR1 MNHEY and CDR2 SVGEGT.

In this sample, this clonotype turned up many times. The CDR3: CASSSTTGTEAFF. In DNA form, the CDR3 reads TGTGCCAGCAGTTCAACGACAGGGACCGAAGCTTTCTTT. V usage is TRBV28 and J usage is TRBJ1-1, with 7 bases aligning to TRBD1. This CDR3 contains 13 residues. Germline lookup yields CDR1 MDHEN and CDR2 SYDVKM. The junction had 7 bases not matched to a gene; V was cut back by 4 bases and J by 8 bases.

V gene TRBV11-2 combines with J gene TRBJ2-7; 7 nucleotides match TRBD1. The CDR3 spans 19 residues. With V trimmed by 5 bases and J by 3 bases, 22 bases remained unmatched. Germline CDR1 reads SGHAT; CDR2 reads FQNNGV. The CDR3 protein is CASSASVGTVPLGLYEQYF. As DNA, the CDR3 is TGTGCCAGCAGCGCCTCGGTAGGGACAGTCCCCCTTGGGCTCTACGAGCAGTACTTC.

The J gene is TRBJ1-6, the V gene TRBV7-8; D is unresolved. V lost 1 base and J 7 bases, leaving 11 bases between the germline ends. This CDR3 has 15 amino acids. Germline lookup yields CDR1 SGHVS and CDR2 FQNEAQ. CDR3 protein: CASSLGGFLNSPLHF. The CDR3 bases are TGTGCCAGCAGCTTAGGAGGGTTTTTGAATTCACCCCTCCACTTT.

This sequence joins TRBV20-1 and TRBJ1-2; D not certain. The CDR3 runs 10 residues. Germline CDR1 reads DFQATT; CDR2 reads SNEGSKA (reference sequence). Deletions cut 2 bases from V and 6 bases from J, with 4 bases between. The CDR3: CSARFNGYTF. For the CDR3, the DNA is TGCAGTGCTAGATTTAATGGCTACACCTTC.

The chain links TRBV12-3 or TRBV12-4 to TRBJ2-7; the match to TRBD2 covers 10 bases. This CDR3 is built from 14 residues. The J segment lost 2 bases and the V segment lost 4 bases, leaving 2 bases of the junction unmatched. CDR3 nucleotide sequence: TGTGCCAGCAGTTGGACTAGCGGACCCTACGAGCAGTACTTC. Translating it yields CASSWTSGPYEQYF.

Details on this clonotype: Likely a read error: the CDR3 ends without its conserved phenylalanine or tryptophan. The chain carries TRBV4-1 and TRBJ2-5; TRBD2 is a possible D gene (6 bases). The CDR3 is made up of 15 amino acids. The germline V gene encodes CDR1 MGHRA and CDR2 YSYEKL. The CDR3 protein is CASSRPGGTQETQYL. The CDR3 bases are TGTGCCAGCAGCCGGCCTGGGGGGACCCAAGAGACCCAGTACTTA.

The chain carries TRBV3-1 and TRBJ1-1, with D unclear. CDR1 LGHDT and CDR2 YNNKEL come from the germline V gene (reference sequence). The V gene lost 3 bases and the J gene lost 0 bases, with 8 bases spanning the gap. This CDR3 has 14 amino acids. The CDR3 protein is CASSHTLVNTEAFF. CDR3 coding DNA: TGTGCCAGCAGCCATACTCTTGTGAACACTGAAGCTTTCTTT.

This clonotype was seen more than once but under ten times. The CDR3 nucleotides read TGCGCCAGCAGCCAAGATCCCTCTGGGACAGGGAGAGACTATGGCTACACCTTC. It encodes CASSQDPSGTGRDYGYTF. The chain has TRBV4-1 and TRBJ1-2; TRBD1 agrees at 9 bases. The J segment lost 3 bases and the V segment lost 0 bases, leaving 11 bases of the junction unmatched. The CDR3 runs 18 residues. Germline CDR1 and CDR2: MGHRA and YSYEKL.

The chain uses TRBV19 and TRBJ2-7, with D perhaps given as TRBD1 or TRBD2 (5 bases each). The CDR3 runs 13 residues. V lost 5 bases and J 5 bases, leaving 13 bases between the germline ends. Germline CDR1 is LNHDA and CDR2 is SQIVND (reference sequence). The CDR3 here is CASSGRAGNEQYF. CDR3 coding DNA: TGTGCCAGTAGTGGGCGGGCAGGGAACGAGCAGTACTTC.

This rearrangement joins TRBV6-4 to TRBJ2-7; tentatively, D is TRBD1 (5 bases). Per germline, CDR1 MRHNA and CDR2 SNTAGT. The CDR3 has 18 amino acids. Trimming took off 5 bases at V and 4 bases at J, with 27 bases between the two ends. CDR3 nucleotide sequence: TGTGCCAGCAGTTACCCAAACTCCGTGACAGAGCTTTATTACGAGCAGTACTTC. This gives the protein CASSYPNSVTELYYEQYF.

This chain uses TRBV27 with TRBJ1-2; D is possibly TRBD1 (6 bases). CDR1 and CDR2 (germline): MNHEY, SMNVEV (reference sequence). V shed 6 bases and J shed 4 bases, with 24 bases lying between them. This CDR3 is 17 amino acids long. CDR3 region: CASRALANRDSGYGYTF. As DNA, the CDR3 is TGTGCCAGCAGGGCCTTAGCTAACAGGGATTCTGGCTATGGCTACACCTTC.

The rearrangement links TRBV19 to TRBJ2-1, with TRBD1 as a possible D gene (6 bases). This CDR3 has 14 amino acids. The ends were cut back, 4 bases at V and 4 bases at J, with 11 bases in the middle. The V gene's germline CDR1 is LNHDA and CDR2 SQIVND (reference sequence). The CDR3 nucleotides are TGTGCCAGTAGTACTCCTGGGACATACAATGAGCAGTTCTTC. Translating gives CASSTPGTYNEQFF.

This clonotype has ten or more counts. The chain joins TRBV7-2 to TRBJ2-5, with a possible D match to TRBD2 (6 bases). Germline values: CDR1 SGHTA, CDR2 FQGNSA. The CDR3 contains 14 residues. With 5 bases removed from V and 4 bases from J, the gap between germline ends came to 14 bases. CDR3 sequence: CASSRVGGVETQYF. DNA of the CDR3: TGTGCCAGCAGCCGGGTAGGCGGGGTAGAGACCCAGTACTTC.

The chain links TRBV10-3 to TRBJ2-7; TRBD2 agrees at 12 bases. Germline CDR1 is ENHRY and CDR2 is SYGVKD. The V and J ends lost 4 bases and 7 bases, in that order; junction bases with no gene match: 5. CDR3 size: 14 residues. CDR3 in DNA: TGTGCCATCAGTGGGTTTGGACTAGCGGGGGAGCAGTACTTC. Its translation is CAISGFGLAGEQYF.

This clonotype was picked up many times. The chain combines TRBV7-2 with TRBJ1-4, with D uncertain. V lost 0 bases to trimming and J lost 4 bases, with 6 bases between them. The CDR3 sequence is 14 residues long. Germline V gives CDR1 SGHTA, CDR2 FQGNSA. CDR3 residues: CASSLAAVNEKLFF. DNA for the CDR3: TGTGCCAGCAGCTTAGCGGCAGTTAATGAAAAACTGTTTTTT.

V is TRBV7-2 and J is TRBJ2-5; the match to TRBD1 covers 7 bases. Germline V gene sequence: CDR1 SGHTA, CDR2 FQGNSA. V lost 4 bases and J lost 5; bases outside the gene matches: 10. This CDR3 has 15 amino acids. CDR3 bases: TGTGCCAGCAGCTCCTCAGGGGGTTTCGGGGAGACCCAGTACTTC. Amino acids: CASSSSGGFGETQYF.

This clonotype was observed many times. The V call is TRBV7-9, the J call TRBJ2-7; TRBD2 matches at 9 bases. Germline V gene sequence: CDR1 SEHNR, CDR2 FQNEAQ (reference sequence). CDR3 length: 15 residues. J gave up 5 bases and V 3 bases, and 8 bases lay outside the gene matches. The CDR3, as DNA: TGTGCCAGCAGCTTTGGCCTAGCGGGGATCGACGAGCAGTACTTC. It is translated as CASSFGLAGIDEQYF.

In its sample, this clonotype was seen a few times. This chain uses TRBV30 with TRBJ1-3; D not resolved. The CDR3 is 13 residues long. V lost 1 base and J lost 2, with 6 bases in between. From germline, CDR1 is GTSNPN and CDR2 SVGIG (reference sequence). The CDR3 protein is CAWSGTAGNTIYF. CDR3 DNA sequence: TGTGCCTGGAGTGGGACCGCTGGAAACACCATATATTTT.

As concerns this clonotype: Being one base from a much bigger clone, this may be a read error. The CDR3 region is CATVRTGDPQETQYF. CDR3 nucleotides: TGTGCCACTGTCAGGACGGGGGACCCTCAAGAGACCCAGTACTTC. The chain employs TRBV6-6 and TRBJ2-5; tentative D call: TRBD2 (6 bases). V gave up 10 bases and J gave up 2 bases, with 20 bases separating them. The CDR3 runs to 15 residues. CDR1 and CDR2 from the germline V gene are MNHNY and SVGAGI (reference sequence).